Listed here are 14 T cell receptor beta chains from one sample, sequenced in a study of T cell responses to AZD1222 COVID-19 vaccine. Clones were sequenced by immunoSEQ multiplex PCR, and TCRdb holds only the in-frame ones, with some missing. The data contain about 100,000 clones, around 90% of them singletons. The input for sequencing was peripheral blood, taken on day 0 of AZD1222 vaccination. The source of these receptors is an adult in good health.

This rearrangement joins TRBV27 to TRBJ2-1; no reliable D call. Per germline, CDR1 MNHEY and CDR2 SMNVEV (reference sequence). This CDR3 is built from 14 residues. V dropped 3 bases and J dropped 2 bases, with 8 bases sitting between them. The CDR3 loop is CASSLGLTYNEQFF. In nucleotides, the CDR3 is TGTGCCAGCAGTTTGGGCCTAACCTACAATGAGCAGTTCTTC.

This chain joins TRBV6-5 and TRBJ1-6; perhaps TRBD1 as D (6 bases). This CDR3 region has 14 residues. Looked up from germline, CDR1 is MNHEY and CDR2 is SVGAGI. V was trimmed by 8 bases and J by 5 bases, leaving 13 bases between them. The CDR3 DNA follows: TGTGCCAGCTCGAGGACAGAAGATAATTCACCCCTCCACTTT. Its translation: CASSRTEDNSPLHF.

The chain joins TRBV11-2 to TRBJ1-4, with no clear D. Germline V gives CDR1 SGHAT, CDR2 FQNNGV. V shed 5 bases and J shed 5 bases, with 12 bases lying between them. This CDR3 region has 14 residues. The DNA for the CDR3 is TGTGCCAGCAGCCCCCAGCTAGTAAATGAAAAACTGTTTTTT. Encoded protein: CASSPQLVNEKLFF.

The V gene is TRBV15, the J gene TRBJ2-5; TRBD1 matches 10 bases. Germline lookup yields CDR1 LNHNV and CDR2 YYDKDF (reference sequence). V trimming: 3 bases; J trimming: 5 bases; junction bases outside the gene matches: 3. The CDR3 totals 14 residues. Here the CDR3 reads CATSRDRGIETQYF. The CDR3 bases are TGTGCCACCAGCAGGGACAGGGGGATTGAGACCCAGTACTTC.

This rearrangement joins TRBV7-2 to TRBJ2-5; D is ambiguous. V lost 1 base to trimming and J lost 5 bases, with 5 bases between them. The CDR3 sequence is 12 residues long. Germline assignment: CDR1 SGHTA and CDR2 FQGNSA. Written as DNA, the CDR3 is TGTGCCAGCAGCTTAGGCCCTGAGACCCAGTACTTC. Protein product: CASSLGPETQYF.

This chain joins TRBV6-1 and TRBJ2-7; D is ambiguous. CDR1 MNHNS and CDR2 SASEGT come from the germline V gene. This CDR3 comprises 14 residues. V was trimmed by 5 bases and J by 0 bases, leaving 11 bases between them. The CDR3, as DNA: TGTGCCAGCAGTAAGCGACTCTCCTCCTACGAGCAGTACTTC. This translates into CASSKRLSSYEQYF.

The chain carries TRBV6-4 and TRBJ2-2, with a possible D match to TRBD1 (6 bases). The V end lost 9 bases, the J end lost 6 bases, and 23 bases lay between the germline ends. This CDR3 contains 16 residues. Germline V CDR1 and CDR2: MRHNA, SNTAGT. CDR3 sequence: CARICQGTGTPGELFF. The CDR3 DNA reads TGTGCCAGGATATGTCAGGGGACGGGAACACCCGGGGAGCTGTTTTTT.

The CDR3 DNA follows: TGTGCCAGCTCACCAGGACAGAAGCAATGGCCCCAGCATTTT. Its protein product is CASSPGQKQWPQHF. The chain links TRBV18 to TRBJ1-5; tentative D call: TRBD1 (6 bases). The CDR3 runs to 14 residues. Between the trimmed V and J ends, which lost 2 bases and 9 bases, there was a span of 14 bases. CDR1 and CDR2 from the germline V gene are KGHSH and LQKENI.

The genes are TRBV6-1 and TRBJ2-2; 7 bases are a match to TRBD1. This CDR3 contains 18 residues. Germline V gene lookup returns CDR1 MNHNS and CDR2 SASEGT. The V and J ends lost 4 bases and 0 bases, in that order; junction bases with no gene match: 11. CDR3 DNA: TGTGCCAGCAGTGGCGAAGGGGGCAAAAGATCGAACACCGGGGAGCTGTTTTTT. This encodes CASSGEGGKRSNTGELFF.

This clone has just a few counts. The chain links TRBV19 to TRBJ2-1; D gene uncertain. The V gene lost 5 bases and the J gene lost 9 bases, with 8 bases spanning the gap. Per germline, CDR1 LNHDA and CDR2 SQIVND (reference sequence). The CDR3 loop spans 11 amino acids. The DNA of the CDR3 is TGTGCCAGTAGTTCGTTAGTTGAGCAGTTCTTC. This encodes CASSSLVEQFF.

This clone was detected only once. The V call is TRBV20-1, the J call TRBJ2-1, with TRBD2 as a possible D gene (6 bases). V shed 3 bases and J shed 4 bases, with 22 bases lying between them. The CDR3 totals 17 residues. Looked up from germline, CDR1 is DFQATT and CDR2 is SNEGSKA (reference sequence). The CDR3 sequence: CSASKGGGGPKYNEQFF. The CDR3 coding sequence is TGCAGTGCTAGTAAAGGTGGGGGAGGTCCGAAATACAATGAGCAGTTCTTC.

The rearrangement joins TRBV7-3 to TRBJ1-2, with 10 nucleotides matching TRBD1. The junction had 4 bases not matched to a gene; V was cut back by 2 bases and J by 4 bases. The CDR3 contains 15 residues. CDR1 is SGHTA, CDR2 FQGTGA, per germline. DNA of the CDR3: TGTGCCAGCAGCTTAGGACAGGGGGGGAGCTATGGCTACACCTTC. Its protein is CASSLGQGGSYGYTF.

There are a few counts of this clone. This chain uses TRBV27 with TRBJ2-3; D unclear. CDR1 is MNHEY, CDR2 SMNVEV, per germline (reference sequence). V was clipped by 5 bases and J by 0 bases, with 3 bases between them. CDR3 size: 12 residues. The CDR3 sequence: CASSHSTDTQYF. Written as DNA, the CDR3 is TGTGCCAGCAGTCACAGCACAGATACGCAGTATTTT.

V is TRBV10-1 and J is TRBJ2-5; maybe TRBD1 (7 bases). There are 13 residues in the CDR3. The V and J ends lost 3 bases and 5 bases respectively, with 10 bases between them. Germline loops: CDR1 WNHNN, CDR2 SYGVQD (reference sequence). DNA for the CDR3: TGCGCCAGCAGTGAAGCAGGGGGGGAGACCCAGTACTTC. Protein product: CASSEAGGETQYF.